Listed below are T cell receptor beta chains from one sample, sequenced in a study of blood T cell repertoires in COVID-19. Profiling relied on immunoSEQ multiplex PCR, and the TCRdb table lists in-frame clones only, not all of them. The sample contains 250,000 or so clones, approximately 90% of which appear only once. The specimen sequenced was PBMCs or T cells enriched from blood (not recorded which). Every receptor here comes from a man aged 40-49 years who had been exposed to COVID-19. CDR3s include the opening cysteine and the closing phenylalanine or tryptophan. The D gene is left open where the match is weak. Clone size is shown for a subset of rows, as once, few, many or a class of expanded clone.

v_call,j_call,clone_size,d_call,cdr3_nt,cdr3_aa
TRBV7-8,TRBJ2-6,.,.,TGTGCCAGCCAACGTGGATCGGGCAACGTCCTGACTTTC,CASQRGSGNVLTF
TRBV30,TRBJ1-5,once,.,TGTGCCTGGAGTGCGTCTGGGGGCGGCAATCAGCCCCAGCATTTT,CAWSASGGGNQPQHF
TRBV28,TRBJ1-6,few,.,TGTGCCAGCAGTTTCCAGGTGACCTATAATTCACCCCTCCACTTT,CASSFQVTYNSPLHF
TRBV7-9,TRBJ2-3,.,.,TGTGCCAGCCGCCCCCGGGTGGGGGCTGGAGATACGCAGTATTTT,CASRPRVGAGDTQYF
TRBV4-1,TRBJ2-7,few,.,TGCGCCAGCAGCCACCAGGGGGGATTAATCTACGAGCAGTACTTC,CASSHQGGLIYEQYF
TRBV23-1,TRBJ1-3,.,.,TGCGCCAGCAGTCAATCGAGGGAGGCTACCGACAGTCTTCCCGGAAACACCATATATTTT,CASSQSREATDSLPGNTIYF
TRBV7-3,TRBJ2-1,once,TRBD1,TGTGCCAGCAGCTTAGAGGGGGCGGGTTCCTACAATGAGCAGTTCTTC,CASSLEGAGSYNEQFF
TRBV7-9,TRBJ2-1,.,.,TGTGCCAGCAGCTTCCGGGAGTTTTCTAATGAGCAGTTCTTC,CASSFREFSNEQFF
TRBV10-3,TRBJ2-5,.,TRBD1,TGTGCCATCAGTGAGTTAGGACAGGGTAGGAGAGAGACCCAGTACTTC,CAISELGQGRRETQYF
TRBV7-2,TRBJ2-6,.,TRBD1,TGTGCCAGCAGCTCTACGGGACAGGGGGCTGATGGGGCCAACGTCCTGACTTTC,CASSSTGQGADGANVLTF
TRBV28,TRBJ2-3,.,TRBD2,TGTGCCAGCAGCTCCCTAGCGGTCACAGATACGCAGTATTTT,CASSSLAVTDTQYF
TRBV27,TRBJ1-1,.,.,TGTGCCAGCAGTTTATCCGCCGGGACAAGAAACACTGAAGCTTTCTTT,CASSLSAGTRNTEAFF
TRBV19,TRBJ2-2,once,.,TGTGCCAGTAGTACAGCCGGGGAGCTGTTTTTT,CASSTAGELFF
TRBV28,TRBJ2-1,.,.,TGTGCCAGCAGTTTACTATCAGGACAGCAATACAATGAGCAGTTCTTC,CASSLLSGQQYNEQFF
TRBV7-7,TRBJ2-1,once,.,TGTGCCAGCAGCTTAATGGAGGCGGGATACAATGAGCAGTTCTTC,CASSLMEAGYNEQFF
TRBV5-6,TRBJ2-7,.,TRBD1,TGTGCCAGCAGCGTGACAGGGCCGGGCGAGCAGTACTTC,CASSVTGPGEQYF
TRBV30,TRBJ2-3,.,TRBD1,TGTGCCTGGAGTCCGACTACCTGGGACAGGGGAACAGATACGCAGTATTTT,CAWSPTTWDRGTDTQYF
TRBV28,TRBJ2-1,.,TRBD2,TGTGCCAGCAGTTTAGGAGGTAGCGGGAGTTCTTTTGACAATGAGCAGTTCTTC,CASSLGGSGSSFDNEQFF